This T cell receptor beta chain emerged from a study of beta chain features in type 1 diabetes. The germline gives CDR1 LGHNA, CDR2 YSLEER. Trimming shortened V by 1 base and J by 5 bases, and 11 bases separated the two germline ends. This CDR3 comprises 14 residues. Every single donor gave one heparinised blood draw, and these averaged approximately 110 mL. Sorting based on CD45RO/CCR7/CD25/CD127/CD95/CD27 separated CD4+ naive, central memory, regulatory and stem cell-like memory cells. cDNA synthesis used the whole RNA isolate, giving expressed TCRB sequences. Sequenced by immunoSEQ multiplex PCR; TCRdb stores in-frame clones only, minus some. The data hold 400,000 to 500,000 clones, with about 15% observed a single time.

The chain couples TRBV4-3 to TRBJ1-2; D gene uncertain. The source material was naive CD4+ T cells from blood. The receptor comes from a young man in good health. This CDR3 is CASSQVAREYGYTF. CDR3 DNA sequence: TGCGCCAGCAGCCAAGTGGCCAGAGAGTATGGCTACACCTTC.